Listed below are T cell receptor beta chains from one sample, sequenced in a study of blood T cell repertoires in COVID-19. Here immunoSEQ multiplex PCR was the method, and the copy in TCRdb shows in-frame clones only, minus some. Of tens of thousands of clones in the sample, around nine tenths are singletons; the top ten hold 4.5% to 6%. The material sequenced was peripheral blood. The source is a man aged 50 to 60 with active or convalescent COVID-19. Each CDR3 is given with its conserved first and last residue. D genes are given only for firm matches. Only part of the rows carry a size: once, few, many, or a class if the clone is expanded.

v_call	d_call	clone_size	j_call	cdr3_aa	cdr3_nt
TRBV7-2	-	-	TRBJ2-6	CASSLEGVSGANVLTF	TGTGCCAGCAGCTTAGAGGGGGTCTCTGGGGCCAACGTCCTGACTTTC
TRBV28	-	once	TRBJ2-5	CASSLIASRETQYF	TGTGCCAGCAGTTTAATAGCCTCGAGGGAGACCCAGTACTTC
TRBV19	-	few	TRBJ1-5	CASRQDSNQPQHF	TGTGCCAGTAGACAAGATAGCAATCAGCCCCAGCATTTT
TRBV12-3/TRBV12-4	-	-	TRBJ1-2	CASSYGDNYGYTF	TGTGCCAGCAGTTACGGGGATAACTATGGCTACACCTTC
TRBV10-3	-	-	TRBJ1-1	CAISESVVNTEAFF	TGTGCCATCAGTGAGTCGGTAGTGAACACTGAAGCTTTCTTT
TRBV5-1	-	-	TRBJ2-2	CASSLVQANTGELFF	TGCGCCAGCAGCTTGGTCCAGGCGAACACCGGGGAGCTGTTTTTT
TRBV5-5	TRBD1	-	TRBJ2-2	CASSTRTGNTGELFF	TGTGCCAGCAGCACCCGGACAGGGAACACCGGGGAGCTGTTTTTT
TRBV11-2	-	-	TRBJ1-2	CASSLESGPGGYTF	TGTGCCAGCAGCTTAGAGTCAGGGCCAGGTGGCTACACCTTC
TRBV11-2	TRBD2	few	TRBJ2-3	CASSSLAGVTDTQYF	TGTGCCAGCAGCTCACTAGCGGGGGTCACAGATACGCAGTATTTT
TRBV27	-	-	TRBJ2-3	CASSPGFTDTQYF	TGTGCCAGCAGTCCAGGTTTCACAGATACGCAGTATTTT
TRBV7-9	TRBD1	-	TRBJ1-1	CASSPGQGAFNEAFF	TGTGCCAGCAGCCCCGGACAGGGGGCGTTTAATGAAGCTTTCTTT
TRBV10-1	-	-	TRBJ2-3	CASSESGAIDTQYF	TGCGCCAGCAGTGAGTCGGGGGCGATAGATACGCAGTATTTT
TRBV7-2	-	-	TRBJ1-3	CASSSTGGSGNTIYF	TGTGCCAGCAGCTCCACAGGTGGTAGCGGAAACACCATATATTTT
TRBV30	-	-	TRBJ2-1	CAWSAPRDWSYNEQFF	TGTGCCTGGAGCGCCCCCCGGGACTGGTCCTACAATGAGCAGTTCTTC
TRBV10-1	TRBD2	-	TRBJ2-3	CASGRGGEEDTQYF	TGCGCCAGTGGTCGGGGGGGCGAAGAAGATACGCAGTATTTT
TRBV30	TRBD2	once	TRBJ2-7	CAWSVSTSGGEQYF	TGTGCCTGGAGTGTAAGTACTAGCGGGGGAGAGCAGTACTTC
TRBV5-1	TRBD1	-	TRBJ2-5	CASSTGTGASETQYF	TGCGCCAGCAGTACCGGGACAGGGGCGTCGGAGACCCAGTACTTC
TRBV28	TRBD2	-	TRBJ2-1	CASIGQNTSGGAFEQFF	TGTGCCAGCATAGGGCAGAACACTAGCGGGGGGGCGTTTGAGCAGTTCTTC
TRBV23-1	TRBD1	-	TRBJ1-4	CASSQSGGDEKLFF	TGCGCCAGCAGTCAATCAGGGGGCGATGAAAAACTGTTTTTT
TRBV10-3	TRBD1	-	TRBJ2-1	CAISAQGDNEQFF	TGTGCCATCAGTGCCCAGGGGGACAATGAGCAGTTCTTC
TRBV28	TRBD1	-	TRBJ1-1	CASSLISGQGLNTEAFF	TGTGCCAGCAGTTTAATATCGGGACAGGGACTGAACACTGAAGCTTTCTTT
TRBV12-3/TRBV12-4	TRBD1	-	TRBJ1-4	CASSGTGSEKLFF	TGTGCCAGCAGCGGGACAGGGAGTGAAAAACTGTTTTTT
TRBV28	TRBD1	-	TRBJ1-6	CASSTGGPNSPLHF	TGTGCCAGCAGTACAGGGGGGCCAAATTCACCCCTCCACTTT
TRBV7-2	TRBD1	-	TRBJ2-7	CASSLGSARGTYEQYF	TGTGCCAGCAGCTTAGGATCCGCCAGGGGGACCTACGAGCAGTACTTC
TRBV14	TRBD1	-	TRBJ1-1	CASSQVAGGHTEAFF	TGTGCCAGCAGCCAAGTAGCAGGGGGCCACACTGAAGCTTTCTTT
TRBV28	TRBD1	-	TRBJ1-2	CASSLGGQGKDYGYTF	TGTGCCAGCAGTTTGGGGGGACAGGGGAAGGACTATGGCTACACCTTC
TRBV18	-	once	TRBJ1-1	CASLEKMGQGTEAFF	TGTGCCAGCTTAGAAAAGATGGGTCAGGGGACTGAAGCTTTCTTT
TRBV15	TRBD1	-	TRBJ1-3	CATSRDPPGQDLYTIYF	TGTGCCACCAGCAGAGATCCTCCGGGACAGGATTTATACACCATATATTTT
TRBV5-4	TRBD2	-	TRBJ2-3	CASSKTSGSTDTQYF	TGTGCCAGCAGCAAGACTAGCGGGAGCACAGATACGCAGTATTTT
TRBV28	TRBD1	-	TRBJ1-2	CASSLQGNYGYTF	TGTGCCAGCAGCCTACAGGGGAACTATGGCTACACCTTC
TRBV5-4	TRBD2	few	TRBJ2-3	CASSLGLAGFTDTQYF	TGTGCCAGCAGCCTGGGACTAGCAGGGTTCACAGATACGCAGTATTTT
TRBV2	-	-	TRBJ1-5	CASSVSGGGNQPQHF	TGTGCCAGCAGTGTGTCGGGGGGCGGCAATCAGCCCCAGCATTTT
TRBV7-2	-	once	TRBJ2-3	CASSLAAGGTDTQYF	TGTGCCAGCAGCTTAGCGGCAGGGGGCACAGATACGCAGTATTTT
TRBV6-4	TRBD1	-	TRBJ2-6	CASSSGTGVAGANVLTF	TGTGCCAGCAGTTCCGGGACAGGGGTTGCAGGGGCCAACGTCCTGACTTTC
TRBV7-9	-	-	TRBJ2-5	CASSLEARGQYF	TGTGCCAGCAGCTTAGAGGCCAGGGGCCAGTACTTC
TRBV5-4	TRBD1	few	TRBJ2-1	CASSLIGTGQMYNEQFF	TGTGCCAGCAGCCTAATCGGAACGGGACAGATGTACAATGAGCAGTTCTTC
TRBV10-3	-	-	TRBJ2-5	CAISESGGQETQYF	TGTGCCATCAGTGAGTCGGGGGGCCAAGAGACCCAGTACTTC
TRBV9	TRBD1	-	TRBJ2-7	CASSIGQGHSYEQYF	TGTGCCAGCAGCATCGGACAGGGACATTCCTACGAGCAGTACTTC
TRBV5-4	-	-	TRBJ1-3	CASSPAGEPGSGNTIYF	TGTGCCAGCAGCCCCGCGGGGGAACCGGGGTCTGGAAACACCATATATTTT
TRBV10-3	-	once	TRBJ1-4	CAIHRDIGEKLFF	TGTGCCATCCACCGGGACATAGGAGAAAAACTGTTTTTT
TRBV4-3	TRBD2	-	TRBJ2-3	CASSQETSGGATDTQYF	TGCGCCAGCAGCCAAGAGACTAGCGGGGGGGCCACAGATACGCAGTATTTT
TRBV7-6	TRBD1	-	TRBJ1-2	CASSLGPGQGPYGYTF	TGTGCCAGCAGCTTAGGCCCTGGACAGGGTCCCTATGGCTACACCTTC
TRBV28	TRBD1	few	TRBJ2-4	CASSPSTGELKKLLAKNIQYF	TGTGCCAGCAGTCCTTCGACAGGGGAGTTAAAGAAACTACTAGCCAAAAACATTCAGTACTTC
TRBV12-3/TRBV12-4	-	-	TRBJ2-6	CASSLGGANVLTF	TGTGCCAGCAGCCTCGGGGGGGCCAACGTCCTGACTTTC
TRBV10-2	-	-	TRBJ1-1	CASSEQPNTEAFF	TGCGCCAGCAGTGAACAGCCGAACACTGAAGCTTTCTTT
TRBV6-4	-	-	TRBJ2-3	CASSDYGSASTDTQYF	TGTGCCAGCAGTGACTACGGGAGTGCTAGCACAGATACGCAGTATTTT
TRBV10-3	TRBD2	-	TRBJ2-1	CATEEASGGASSYNEQFF	TGTGCCACAGAGGAGGCTAGCGGGGGGGCCTCCTCCTACAATGAGCAGTTCTTC
TRBV5-4	TRBD2	-	TRBJ2-1	CASSLGGLDREQFF	TGTGCCAGCAGCTTGGGGGGACTAGACCGTGAGCAGTTCTTC
TRBV27	TRBD1	-	TRBJ2-5	CASRSTGGLETQYF	TGTGCCAGCAGATCCACAGGGGGCCTAGAGACCCAGTACTTC
TRBV4-2	TRBD2	-	TRBJ2-5	CASSGGGSETQYF	TGTGCCAGCAGTGGGGGGGGATCAGAGACCCAGTACTTC
TRBV19	TRBD2	-	TRBJ2-1	CASRSSGGGSSYNEQFF	TGTGCCAGTAGATCTTCCGGGGGGGGGAGTTCCTACAATGAGCAGTTCTTC
TRBV4-1	-	-	TRBJ1-4	CASSQDGSGPNEKLFF	TGCGCCAGCAGCCAAGATGGGAGCGGACCTAATGAAAAACTGTTTTTT
TRBV10-3	TRBD1	-	TRBJ1-4	CAISESGRGVTNEKLFF	TGTGCCATCAGTGAGTCCGGCAGGGGGGTTACTAATGAAAAACTGTTTTTT
TRBV5-1	-	-	TRBJ1-5	CASSLTGVGQPQHF	TGCGCCAGCAGCTTGACGGGGGTGGGTCAGCCCCAGCATTTT
TRBV5-4	TRBD1	once	TRBJ1-1	CASSRGASGGLDTEAFF	TGTGCCAGCAGCCGCGGGGCCTCAGGGGGCCTAGACACTGAAGCTTTCTTT
TRBV6-1	-	-	TRBJ2-2	CASGGRTGNTGELFF	TGTGCCAGCGGAGGTCGGACGGGGAACACCGGGGAGCTGTTTTTT
TRBV19	TRBD1	-	TRBJ2-2	CASSLTGTTGELFF	TGTGCCAGTAGTTTGACAGGGACCACCGGGGAGCTGTTTTTT